This T cell receptor beta chain emerged from a study of cytomegalovirus exposure and HLA in healthy donors. Across the whole study: Inside one of the first data releases sat about 85 million unique TCRs taken from HLA-typed donors. Points from the study as a whole: A cluster of highly shared sequence variants was likely a sequencing artifact. When presence/absence was analysed, sequencing depth was taken to be roughly uniform across donors. Available immune exposure information was restricted to CMV serostatus only.

About this clone itself: The target antigen is unknown.

This CDR3 spans 13 amino acids. The germline V gene encodes CDR1 LNHDA and CDR2 SQIVND (reference sequence). After removal of 6 bases from V and 15 bases from J, the junction contained 12 bases not matched to a gene. The PCR used 60 Vbeta and 13 Jbeta primers. Profiling relied on immunoSEQ multiplex PCR, and the TCRdb table lists in-frame clones only, not all of them. The repertoire includes roughly 99,000 clones, around 69% of them detected once, and about 2.3% sits in the top ten. The chain recombines TRBV19 with TRBJ2-1; 9 bases line up with TRBD2. This receptor was obtained from a man between 18 and 35 years old in good health and CMV-seronegative. The sequenced sample consisted of PBMCs. DNA for the CDR3: TGTGCCAGTAGGGCCCTTGGGCGGGGGGGCCTGTTCTTC. Protein: CASRALGRGGLFF.